This T cell receptor (beta chain) was sequenced for a study of cytomegalovirus exposure and HLA in healthy donors (dated by TCRdb to about 2017). About the study as a whole: According to an earlier analysis of 587 of the donors, 200 million or so T cells yielded over 90 million unique TCR beta sequences and approximately 300 Gb of sequence data. Using immunosequencing, the study profiled T cell repertoires from fewer than 850 subjects and related those repertoires to cytomegalovirus serostatus. Among the roughly 400 genotyped donors, more than 70% belonged to the genetic ancestry cluster associated with self-reported Caucasian donors. Along with the roughly 670-subject first cohort, a separate validation cohort of more than 90 different subjects was used. Around 320 gigabases of sequencing data and tens of millions of unique TCR sequences were included in an early release covering around 650 HLA-typed donors. To predict cytomegalovirus infection status, the study brought together high-throughput TCR immunosequencing, statistical association of individual TCRs with disease status, and machine learning. The number of donors typed differed by locus, with roughly 620-630 for A, B, C, DRB1 and DQB1, 522 for DQA1, some 570 for DPA1, and some 440 for DPB1. Across around 400 genotyped donors of the cohort, an average of roughly 250,000 unique TCR beta nucleotide sequences per donor were sequenced, and roughly a sixth of those sequences were non-productive. The study aimed to test whether signatures of past pathogen exposure could be identified by cataloging public T cell receptors. Genome-wide SNP genotypes for about three fifths of the roughly 700 donors were used in a later genetic analysis, which treated that subset as a discovery cohort. A later analysis re-examined previously published TCR beta repertoires from over 500 donors and added high-resolution HLA genotyping to investigate patterns of TCR occurrence. Every discovery cohort repertoire had been produced on one sequencing platform. Both class I and class II loci were covered by HLA typing, at four-digit resolution. Donor age, sex, ethnicity and CMV serostatus were compiled alongside the repertoire data. Rather than drawing on any new phenotypic data, the later analysis identified candidate immune exposures from TCR beta sequences and the way those sequences occurred across donors. In an earlier analysis of a few hundred of the donors, high-throughput TCR beta sequencing was used to judge whether each TCR beta V gene segment behaved as functional or pseudogenic. Because of strong linkage in the cohort, a handful of DR-DQ haplotypes were treated as single units for association and clustering.

Notes on this clone: Its recognized antigen is unknown. No base qualities exist here, and no much larger clone lies one base off it.

The cohort consisted of 650 to 850 healthy bone marrow donors. At the time of sampling, all cohort members were nominally healthy, though unrecorded immune exposures were likely present. The donor tested CMV seropositive and was one of the 289 seropositive cohort members. Every donor gave a peripheral blood sample, and the peripheral blood mononuclear cells from that sample were used for TCR beta sequencing. The Qiagen DNeasy Blood Extraction Kit was used to extract genomic DNA from the blood cell samples. Overall study outcomes, separate from this receptor: A group of highly shared sequence variants was considered likely to be a technical artifact of the sequencing pipeline. Strong co-occurrence of HLA alleles, especially DR and DQ, made assigning TCR associations to individual alleles difficult. Because counts were too low, about 18 rarely observed V segments, including chromosome 9 orphons, were excluded from the earlier analysis of 587 of the donors. Presence/absence analyses assumed roughly uniform sequencing depth across donors, an assumption that may not hold. The classifier was reported to diagnose cytomegalovirus status with high specificity and sensitivity in both the original cohort and the validation cohort. Linkage disequilibrium might explain the correlated functional status among segregating V segments, but an unknown experimental factor could not be excluded. According to a later analysis, TCR association rates differed among HLA loci, with DRB1 alleles showing the most associated TCRs and HLA-C alleles showing the fewest. It was suggested by the authors that the approach could potentially be generalized to other disease states and immunological phenotypes. In a later analysis, most CMV-associated TCR beta chains were found to appear HLA-restricted, with HLA associations seemingly driven largely by CMV exposure. In vitro tests confirmed that three of the cytomegalovirus-associated TCR beta chains recognize cytomegalovirus antigens. V-gene and J-gene trimming of TCR beta chains was associated with a missense DCLRE1C variant in a later genetic analysis, and the association was replicated in an independent cohort. CMV serostatus was the only immune exposure information available for the cohort. Because HLA typing was unavailable for some donors at each locus, only the typed subset was used in association tests. While some public TCRs were present in many individuals, most TCR sequences turned up only very rarely across donors. An earlier analysis of approximately 600 of the donors showed that most TCR beta V segments appeared in productive rearrangements either about 90% or about 30% of the time, which broadly matched IMGT annotations. At a false discovery rate of 0.05, a later analysis linked about 16,000 TCR beta sequences to specific HLA alleles. A later analysis found that HLA-associated TCR beta chains were more clonally expanded and had lower generation probabilities than equally common non-associated chains. Only TCR beta chains were sequenced in this cohort, and the absence of alpha or paired-chain data limited detectable features. A later analysis reported that several top co-occurrence clusters appeared linked to parvovirus B19, influenza, CMV and Epstein-Barr virus. A later genetic analysis reported fewer N-insertions in productive TCRs among donors in an Asian-associated ancestry cluster than the approximately 670-donor mean. A further reported finding was that TCR beta sequences accurately predicted the HLA-A and HLA-B alleles for most subjects in the first cohort. Some IMGT-functional V segments, including TRBV6-2 and TRBV6-3, could not be distinguished by the 87-base-pair reads and were therefore excluded. In the study, 150 to 200 TCR beta chains were listed as associated with cytomegalovirus.

Libraries were constructed by the immunoSEQ multiplex PCR assay. For the multiplex PCR, a mixture combining 60 forward primers for TCR Vbeta segments and 13 reverse primers for TCR Jbeta segments was used. The CDR3 region of rearranged TCR beta genes was amplified from genomic DNA by a multiplex PCR assay. On the Illumina HiSeq System, the amplified TCR beta libraries were sequenced as 87-base-pair reads. The authors processed their data as follows. Across the 500 to 700 repertoires, a later analysis counted some 81 million unique TCR beta chains, 8.5 million to 12 million of which were shared by at least two donors. To remove PCR and sequencing errors, raw reads were error-corrected and collapsed into unique sequences using a nearest-neighbor algorithm that merged closely related sequences. To assign V, D and J gene segments, CDR3 sequences were aligned to IMGT reference sequences. Each retained sequence needed at least a six-nucleotide match to both a V gene segment and a J gene segment. Rearrangements were classified as productive when the CDR3 lacked stop codons and remained in frame with V and J, and all other rearrangements were classified as non-productive. CDR3 was defined by IMGT convention, running from the second conserved V-encoded cysteine to the conserved J-encoded phenylalanine. Sequences without an unambiguous match to a single V gene segment were excluded from the earlier analysis of about 600 of the donors. In an earlier analysis of a few hundred of the donors, a V segment was called functional when productive rearrangements were above 56.7%, and segregating when the standard deviation between donors exceeded 5%. To diagnose cytomegalovirus status from the catalog of TCR beta chain sequences, a statistical classification framework was built. A later analysis assigned V and J genes by comparing TCR nucleotide sequences with IMGT/GENE-DB human TR gene sequences. A later analysis assigned CDR3 sequences and most-parsimonious VDJ recombination scenarios with the TCRdist pipeline. In a later analysis, each TCR beta chain was defined by its CDR3 amino acid sequence together with its V-gene family, and reads lacking a unique V-gene family were excluded. As a way to deal with suspected cross-contamination and a sequencing artifact, a later analysis dropped roughly 620 nucleotide sequences that were highly shared and had low generation probability. For each public chain, a later analysis derived a clonal expansion index from normalized ranks of inferred template counts within each repertoire. A later analysis computed generation probabilities with a VDJ recombination model fitted to out-of-frame rearrangements, and checked the results against IGoR. In a later analysis, hypergeometric tests were used to score TCR-TCR, TCR-HLA and TCR-CMV co-occurrence, with a repertoire-size bias correction applied to TCR pairs. A later analysis estimated false discovery rates by permuting HLA or CMV assignments 20 times. In a later analysis, co-occurring TCRs were grouped using DBSCAN, and TCRdist sequence similarity was added for clustering within HLA-allele-positive subsets. Repertoires with fewer than 30,000 or more than 120,000 public chains were left out of co-occurrence clustering, as were about 5 repertoires with anomalous nucleotide sharing. Held by TCRdb, this immuneACCESS table contains in-frame sequences only and omits some clones. Under half of the omission traces to an unresolved V gene where checked; the cause of the rest is unknown. V, J and clone size are taken as reported in that table, and D and trimming were inferred from the DNA itself. The sample yields 150,000 to 200,000 clones; about 85% were counted once. Of the sample, roughly 6.2% is held by the ten largest clones.

Spanning cysteine to phenylalanine, the CDR3 consists of 14 amino acids. Only the CDR3 region is kept as DNA, spanning 42 bases read in frame from base 1. From V the trimming removes 6 bases and from J it removes 3 bases, while the gene matches leave 5 bases of the junction unaccounted for. The germline V gene yields MGHDK for CDR1 and SYGVNS for CDR2. The specimen was PBMCs. This chain joins TRBV25-1 to TRBJ1-3; TRBD1 fits 7 bases in the junction. The sequence was collected from a male donor in good health and CMV-seropositive. The CDR3 protein is CASRETGRGNTIYF. The DNA sequence is TGTGCCAGCAGAGAGACAGGGCGTGGAAACACCATATATTTT.